This T cell receptor beta chain appears in the sequencing data of a study of shared clonotypes between healthy human individuals. Study-level background: Donors had three CD4 naive, three CD4 memory, two CD8 naive and one CD8 memory plate apiece.

The naive CD8 subset, CD45RO-negative cells positively selected for CCR7, excluded terminally differentiated effector memory CD45RA+ cells. V lost 8 bases and J lost 5, with 9 bases in between. This CDR3 spans 11 amino acids. Germline CDR1 MNHEY, CDR2 SVGAGI. Produced via immunoSEQ multiplex PCR; TCRdb's table is partial and in-frame only. This table holds roughly 890,000 clones, around 92% found once. This clonotype was obtained from a man younger than 45 in good health. Sequencing input: naive CD8+ T cells sorted from blood. The chain is built from TRBV6-5 and TRBJ2-5; D unresolved. CDR3 protein: CASFVGETQYF. The CDR3 DNA is TGTGCCAGCTTCGTGGGGGAGACCCAGTACTTC.